This T cell receptor beta chain was captured by sequencing in a study of vaccination effects on CD4 cells after COVID-19. General study results and limits: Marked clonal contraction of both clone types appeared late after vaccination.

In the case of this clone: Its antigen is unidentified.

This table comes from immunoSEQ multiplex PCR, and its TCRdb copy is limited to in-frame clones, with some not included. The repertoire holds around 12,000 clones, with roughly 73% as singletons. Trimming removed 4 bases from V and 0 bases from J, with 5 bases in between. Germline V gene data show CDR1 as SGHKS and CDR2 as YYEKEE (reference sequence). The CDR3 runs to 14 residues. After expansion with viral peptide pools in the ViraFEST assay, antigen-specific CD4+ T cells were sequenced. Around day 10 of culture, CD4+ T cells were separated out. It was between March and December 2020 that the person had a SARS-CoV-2 infection confirmed by PCR. Each participant was administered two doses of either the BNT162b2 or the mRNA-1273 vaccine. The culture medium for around 2 million PBMC per well included roughly 10 IU/ml IL-2 and around 9.9 ug/ml peptides. On both days 3 and 7, half of the culture medium was replaced with IL-2 medium.

The sample in question was CD4+ T cells from PBMCs cultured with HCoV-NL63 spike peptides, obtained after COVID-19 vaccination. This receptor was taken from a human donor who had a prior SARS-CoV-2 infection. The V gene is TRBV5-5, the J gene TRBJ2-6; no clear D. The DNA for the CDR3 is TGTGCCAGCAGCCAGAACTCTGGGGCCAACGTCCTGACTTTC. Translating it yields CASSQNSGANVLTF.